One sample yielded the 23 T cell receptor beta chains listed below, sequenced in a study of OX40 agonist ivuxolimab in advanced cancers. Some clones are missing from TCRdb's copy, which holds only in-frame ones; the method was immunoSEQ multiplex PCR. Here the sample spans fewer than 70,000 clones, more than 70% being singletons. The material sequenced was CD4+ or CD8+ T cells sorted from blood, taken in a trial of the OX40 agonist ivuxolimab. These TCRs come from an adult with an advanced solid tumor such as melanoma, head and neck, liver or kidney cancer.

This clone was counted between two and nine times. Sequence at one end of the junction differs from germline and may be a read error. V and J are TRBV7-7 and TRBJ2-5; TRBD2 agrees at 7 bases. CDR3 length: 13 residues. Germline loops: CDR1 SSHAT, CDR2 FNYEAQ (reference sequence). The chain's CDR3 is CASSAGEQGTQYF. CDR3 nucleotides: TGTGCCAGCAGCGCGGGGGAACAAGGGACCCAGTACTTC.

This clone was observed a few times. CDR3 in amino acids: CASSSRGGAGKNIQYF. The DNA for the CDR3 is TGTGCCAGCAGCAGTCGAGGGGGCGCGGGCAAAAACATTCAGTACTTC. The V and J genes are TRBV7-8 and TRBJ2-4; TRBD1 agrees at 7 bases. Germline CDR1 reads SGHVS; CDR2 reads FQNEAQ. V lost 5 bases and J lost 3; bases outside the gene matches: 10. The CDR3 length is 16 residues.

The CDR3 DNA is TGTGCCAGCAGTTACACCCGCCTGATTACCGGGGAGCTGTTTTTT. Translation gives CASSYTRLITGELFF. The chain has TRBV6-5 and TRBJ2-2; no definite D call. V was shortened by 2 bases and J by 5 bases, with 12 bases between the two germline ends. The CDR3 is 15 residues long. The germline CDR1 and CDR2 sequences are MNHEY and SVGAGI.

The chain combines TRBV6-1 with TRBJ1-1; 7 bases align to TRBD1. V lost 6 bases, J lost 1 base, and 2 bases stayed unmatched. Germline lookup yields CDR1 MNHNS and CDR2 SASEGT. There are 13 residues in the CDR3. CDR3 region: CASSGQENTEAFF. As DNA, the CDR3 is TGTGCCAGCAGCGGACAGGAGAACACTGAAGCTTTCTTT.

V gene TRBV6-1 combines with J gene TRBJ1-2; D possibly corresponds to TRBD1 (5 bases). Germline V gene lookup returns CDR1 MNHNS and CDR2 SASEGT. CDR3 length: 14 residues. V dropped 7 bases and J dropped 7 bases, with 19 bases sitting between them. CDR3 residues: CASIAGRRIGGYTF. In DNA form, the CDR3 reads TGTGCCAGCATCGCGGGACGCAGAATTGGTGGCTACACCTTC.

Sample share makes this clone medium-sized. The V and J genes are TRBV5-1 and TRBJ1-3; tentatively, D is TRBD1 (5 bases). This CDR3 has 16 residues. Trimming took off 0 bases at V and 0 bases at J, with 10 bases between the two ends. The germline CDR1 and CDR2 sequences are SGHRS and YFSETQ. Here the CDR3 reads CASSLDAGTSGNTIYF. Written as DNA, the CDR3 is TGCGCCAGCAGCTTGGATGCAGGGACCTCTGGAAACACCATATATTTT.

The chain carries TRBV4-2 and TRBJ1-2, with 8 bases matching TRBD1. V lost 2 bases, J lost 7 bases, and 3 bases stayed unmatched. The CDR3 sequence is 13 residues long. The V gene's germline CDR1 is LGHNA and CDR2 YNFKEQ. CDR3 region: CASSQQGASGYTF. DNA for the CDR3: TGTGCCAGCAGCCAACAGGGGGCGTCTGGCTACACCTTC.

The rearrangement joins TRBV11-1 to TRBJ2-7; tentative D call: TRBD1 (5 bases). The CDR3 extends over 15 amino acids. V was cut by 1 base and J by 0 bases, with 10 bases left in between. Germline V lookup: CDR1 SGHAT, CDR2 FQDESV (reference sequence). CDR3 sequence (DNA): TGTGCCAGCAGCTTAGGACAGACTCTCTCCTACGAGCAGTACTTC. Translating it yields CASSLGQTLSYEQYF.

V and J are TRBV5-5 and TRBJ2-5, with TRBD2 as a possible D gene (5 bases). The ends were cut back, 1 base at V and 6 bases at J, with 16 bases in the middle. Per the germline V gene, CDR1 is SGHKS and CDR2 is YYEKEE (reference sequence). This CDR3 spans 15 amino acids. The CDR3 DNA reads as TGTGCCAGCAGCTTGTCTCTGGGTTCGGGAAAGACCCAGTACTTC. Protein product: CASSLSLGSGKTQYF.

This clone showed up just once. The chain couples TRBV5-4 to TRBJ2-3; 10 bases agree with TRBD2. This CDR3 has 15 residues. After removal of 4 bases from V and 1 base from J, the junction contained 3 bases not matched to a gene. CDR1 and CDR2 (germline): SGHNT, YYREEE (reference sequence). The CDR3 region has the DNA TGTGCCAGCAGCGCCAGCGGGGGGGGCACAGATACGCAGTATTTT. Amino acids: CASSASGGGTDTQYF.

This clone has only a few counts. CDR3: CASSLDRNLEQYF. The DNA of the CDR3 is TGTGCCAGCAGCCTGGACAGGAACCTCGAGCAGTACTTC. This sequence joins TRBV7-8 and TRBJ2-7; 7 nucleotides line up with TRBD1. After removal of 5 bases from V and 6 bases from J, the junction contained 7 bases not matched to a gene. The length of the CDR3 is 13 residues. Germline V CDR1 and CDR2: SGHVS, FQNEAQ.

V is TRBV4-2 and J is TRBJ1-5; D is undetermined. V shed 0 bases and J shed 5 bases, with 11 bases lying between them. Germline V CDR1 and CDR2: LGHNA, YNFKEQ. The CDR3 has 15 residues. CDR3 DNA sequence: TGTGCCAGCAGCCAAGAAAGTGGGGTACATCAGCCCCAGCATTTT. Its translation is CASSQESGVHQPQHF.

This clone was seen more than once but under ten times. CDR3 amino acids: CASTDSATNEKLFF. CDR3 sequence (DNA): TGTGCCAGCACTGACAGTGCAACTAATGAAAAACTGTTTTTT. J is TRBJ1-4 and V is TRBV5-6; perhaps TRBD1 as D (5 bases). Trimming removed 6 bases at V and 0 bases at J, with 9 bases between. Germline CDR1 SGHDT, CDR2 YYEEEE. CDR3 length: 14 amino acids.

The chain employs TRBV6-5 and TRBJ2-5, with TRBD2 identical over 12 bases. Trimming took 0 bases from V and 5 from J; bases not matched to a gene: 1. Germline loops: CDR1 MNHEY, CDR2 SVGAGI. CDR3 length: 15 residues. CDR3 region: CASSYSLAGGETQYF. The CDR3 coding sequence is TGTGCCAGCAGTTACTCTCTAGCGGGAGGGGAGACCCAGTACTTC.

The rearrangement uses TRBV9 and TRBJ2-5; D unclear. Germline loops: CDR1 SGDLS, CDR2 YYNGEE. The CDR3 sequence is 14 residues long. V gave up 0 bases and J gave up 1 base, with 7 bases separating them. The CDR3 spells CASSVGYGQETQYF. The CDR3 coding sequence is TGTGCCAGCAGCGTAGGGTACGGCCAAGAGACCCAGTACTTC. Using reference TRBV9 and TRBJ2-5 for the parts outside the CDR3, the full variable domain is DSGVTQTPKHLITATGQRVTLRCSPRSGDLSVYWYQQSLDQGLQFLIQYYNGEERAKGNILERFSAQQFPDLHSELNLSSLELGDSALYFCASSVGYGQETQYFGPGTRLLVL.

The gene calls are TRBV7-2 and TRBJ2-1; 13 bases line up with TRBD2. The length of the CDR3 is 15 residues. The germline V gene encodes CDR1 SGHTA and CDR2 FQGNSA. With V trimmed by 5 bases and J by 9 bases, 7 bases remained unmatched. The CDR3 DNA is TGTGCCAGCAGCCCAACTAGCGGGGGGGCAACTGAGCAGTTCTTC. It is translated as CASSPTSGGATEQFF.

This chain uses TRBV7-9 with TRBJ2-5; TRBD1 is a possible D gene (5 bases). V lost 5 bases, J lost 8 bases, and 9 bases lay in between. The CDR3 consists of 11 residues. Germline V gene data show CDR1 as SEHNR and CDR2 as FQNEAQ (reference sequence). In DNA, the CDR3 is TGTGCCAGCAGCACCCAGGGCACCCAGTACTTC. Protein product: CASSTQGTQYF.

The chain links TRBV6-5 to TRBJ1-6; D is undetermined. Germline V gene sequence: CDR1 MNHEY, CDR2 SVGAGI. This CDR3 region has 15 residues. V was pared by 11 bases and J by 6 bases, with 20 bases between. CDR3 region: CACRRDISFNSPLHF. The CDR3 nucleotides read TGTGCCTGCCGCCGAGACATCTCTTTTAATTCACCCCTCCACTTT.

The chain couples TRBV7-2 to TRBJ2-3, with 10 bases matching TRBD2. There are 16 residues in the CDR3. The germline CDR1 and CDR2 sequences are SGHTA and FQGNSA. Trimming removed 1 base from V and 7 bases from J; junction bases left unmatched: 8. The CDR3 region has the DNA TGTGCCAGCAGCTTAGTATTTAGCGGGGGGCGGAATACGCAGTATTTT. Its protein product is CASSLVFSGGRNTQYF.

The chain is built from TRBV18 and TRBJ2-5, with D possibly matching TRBD1 (5 bases). The CDR3 loop spans 13 amino acids. Per germline, CDR1 KGHSH and CDR2 LQKENI. Between the trimmed V and J ends, which lost 4 bases and 2 bases, there was a span of 8 bases. Here the CDR3 reads CASSQGKQETQYF. For the CDR3, the DNA is TGTGCCAGCTCACAGGGGAAACAAGAGACCCAGTACTTC.

The chain joins TRBV7-9 to TRBJ1-3, with D hard to call. The CDR3 extends over 14 amino acids. The germline V gene has CDR1 SEHNR and CDR2 FQNEAQ (reference sequence). The V and J ends lost 4 bases and 6 bases respectively, with 13 bases between them. This chain's CDR3 is CASSSRTPVNTIYF. The DNA for the CDR3 is TGTGCCAGCAGCTCTCGGACGCCAGTAAACACCATATATTTT.

The chain joins TRBV7-2 to TRBJ2-7, with 10 bases aligning to TRBD2. The CDR3 loop spans 15 amino acids. The germline V gene encodes CDR1 SGHTA and CDR2 FQGNSA. With V trimmed by 5 bases and J by 3 bases, 7 bases remained unmatched. The CDR3 nucleotides are TGTGCCAGCAGCAAACTAGCGGGACCTTACTACGAGCAGTACTTC. Translating it yields CASSKLAGPYYEQYF.

V is TRBV18 and J is TRBJ2-6; 7 nucleotides agree with TRBD1. The germline V gene has CDR1 KGHSH and CDR2 LQKENI. With 5 bases clipped from V and 1 base from J, the junction kept 5 bases outside the gene matches. This CDR3 has 16 amino acids. This CDR3 reads CASSGDRVSGANVLTF. CDR3 DNA: TGTGCCAGCTCAGGCGACAGGGTTTCTGGGGCCAACGTCCTGACTTTC.